Reported below is one T cell receptor beta chain. The record originates from a study of response to subunit inactivated influenza vaccine. In TCRdb, the RT-PCR reads were re-called with MiXCR into one record per CDR3 protein. The table shows about 540,000 distinct CDR3 sequences, with under 30% occurring only once. The data also belong to a second study, concerning T cells expressing NK-cell markers. That source reports: Scientists made TCR beta cDNA using 5'RACE template switching with UMIs. Within the sequenced cohort of eight donors, seven exhibited HCMV seropositivity and one was seronegative. Among a few donors, these clonotypes also ranked first in the CD3+CD56-NKG2C+ fraction.

The sequence was collected from a man in his fifties or sixties who received an inactivated influenza vaccine. This material consisted of CD4+ T cells sorted from PBMCs, taken about 12 days after vaccination.

The CDR3 loop reads CASSPGHSPNTEAFF. In nucleotides, the CDR3 is TGTGCCAGCAGCCCGGGACACAGCCCGAACACTGAAGCTTTCTTT. The gene calls are TRBV9 and TRBJ1-1; a weak D match, TRBD1 (6 bases). This CDR3 is built from 15 residues. Germline loops: CDR1 SGDLS, CDR2 YYNGEE. Deletions cut 4 bases from V and 1 base from J, with 14 bases between.